This passage covers 25 T cell receptor beta chains from one sample sequenced in a study of shared clonotypes between healthy human individuals. Some clones are missing from TCRdb's copy, which holds only in-frame ones; the method was immunoSEQ multiplex PCR. In the table there are 2 million to 3 million clones, over 85% of which are singletons. Specimen: naive CD4+ T cells from PBMCs. Regarding subset: CD45RA+ positively selected. These receptors came from a man aged 18 to 35 in good health. Some clones in this sample may be carry-over from other donors' samples.

The V call is TRBV18, the J call TRBJ2-1; a weak D match, TRBD2 (5 bases). Germline CDR1 KGHSH, CDR2 LQKENI. The ends were cut back, 3 bases at V and 9 bases at J, with 12 bases in the middle. The length of the CDR3 is 13 residues. The chain's CDR3 is CASSPSLDSEQFF. CDR3 sequence (DNA): TGTGCCAGCTCACCCTCTTTGGACTCTGAGCAGTTCTTC.

CDR3 bases: TGCGCCAGCAGCCGGGCTAGCGGGACCTACAATGAGCAGTTCTTC. It yields the protein CASSRASGTYNEQFF. The chain uses TRBV5-1 and TRBJ2-1, with TRBD2 matching 9 bases. CDR1 and CDR2 from the germline V gene are SGHRS and YFSETQ. V shed 4 bases and J 2 bases; nucleotides not matched to a gene: 4. This CDR3 spans 15 amino acids.

The chain carries TRBV7-9 and TRBJ1-5; D is uncertain. The CDR3 is 14 amino acids. Trimming took off 5 bases at V and 2 bases at J, with 10 bases between the two ends. Per the germline V gene, CDR1 is SEHNR and CDR2 is FQNEAQ (reference sequence). The CDR3 DNA reads TGTGCCAGCAGCCCCCATGGGGGCAATCAGCCCCAGCATTTT. It specifies CASSPHGGNQPQHF.

The gene calls are TRBV5-1 and TRBJ2-1, with 11 bases that match TRBD2. Germline V gene lookup returns CDR1 SGHRS and CDR2 YFSETQ. Unmatched junction bases numbered 9, after V lost 4 bases and J lost 6 bases. The CDR3 runs 16 residues. The CDR3 is CASSPMGLAELNEQFF. The CDR3 DNA reads TGCGCCAGCAGCCCCATGGGACTAGCGGAACTCAATGAGCAGTTCTTC.

The V and J genes are TRBV9 and TRBJ1-1; D possibly corresponds to TRBD1 (6 bases). Per the germline V gene, CDR1 is SGDLS and CDR2 is YYNGEE. The CDR3 extends over 14 amino acids. V dropped 6 bases and J dropped 0 bases, with 12 bases sitting between them. The CDR3, as DNA: TGTGCCAGCAACGAAGGACAGATGAACACTGAAGCTTTCTTT. Protein: CASNEGQMNTEAFF.

This clone occurred once. Within the sample, other DNA sequences also encode this same CDR3. The rearrangement links TRBV25-1 to TRBJ2-3; D ambiguous. The germline V gene encodes CDR1 MGHDK and CDR2 SYGVNS. Trimming pared 6 bases from V and 3 bases from J, leaving 10 bases between. This CDR3 comprises 13 residues. The CDR3 nucleotides are TGTGCCAGCAGAGAAACTGCGACAGATACGCAGTATTTT. Its protein product is CASRETATDTQYF. The whole variable domain, filled in from reference TRBV25-1 and TRBJ2-3, reads EADIYQTPRYLVIGTGKKITLECSQTMGHDKMYWYQQDPGMELHLIHYSYGVNSTEKGDLSSESTVSRIRTEHFPLTLESARPSHTSQYLCASRETATDTQYFGPGTRLTVL.

This chain joins TRBV28 and TRBJ1-1, with D uncertain. The CDR3 extends over 12 amino acids. CDR1 is MDHEN, CDR2 SYDVKM, per germline. V was clipped by 7 bases and J by 3 bases, with 9 bases between them. The CDR3 DNA is TGTGCCAGCAAACTGAGGTACACTGAAGCTTTCTTT. This translates into CASKLRYTEAFF. Based on the CDR3 plus reference TRBV28 and TRBJ1-1, the full variable domain is DVKVTQSSRYLVKRTGEKVFLECVQDMDHENMFWYRQDPGLGLRLIYFSYDVKMKEKGDIPEGYSVSREKKERFSLILESASTNQTSMYLCASKLRYTEAFFGQGTRLTVV.

This chain links TRBV6-1 with TRBJ2-4, with D perhaps matching TRBD1 (6 bases). Germline CDR1 reads MNHNS; CDR2 reads SASEGT. The CDR3 spans 20 residues. V was shortened by 0 bases and J by 0 bases, with 21 bases between the two germline ends. The CDR3 sequence: CASSEAPRGGHIIAKNIQYF. CDR3 DNA sequence: TGTGCCAGCAGTGAAGCGCCCCGAGGGGGACACATCATAGCCAAAAACATTCAGTACTTC.

This clone was counted once. This chain uses TRBV28 with TRBJ1-5; 10 bases are a match to TRBD1. The CDR3 consists of 17 residues. Trimming cost V 7 bases and J 3 bases; bases outside gene matches: 12. In germline, CDR1 is MDHEN, CDR2 SYDVKM. The CDR3 protein is CASIISPGQGPNQPQHF. CDR3 in DNA: TGTGCCAGCATCATTTCCCCGGGACAGGGGCCCAATCAGCCCCAGCATTTT.

The V and J genes are TRBV4-3 and TRBJ1-3; D unresolved. The CDR3 consists of 16 residues. Per germline, CDR1 LGHNA and CDR2 YSLEER. Trimming took 0 bases from V and 2 from J, leaving 11 bases between them. The CDR3 region is CASSQEGMSAGNTIYF. The CDR3, as DNA: TGCGCCAGCAGCCAAGAAGGAATGAGTGCTGGAAACACCATATATTTT.

The chain joins TRBV6-4 to TRBJ2-2; D gene uncertain. The germline gives CDR1 MRHNA, CDR2 SNTAGT. This CDR3 is built from 14 residues. V was cut by 5 bases and J by 0 bases, with 7 bases left in between. CDR3 coding DNA: TGTGCCAGCAGTTTCCTATCGAACACCGGGGAGCTGTTTTTT. It codes for CASSFLSNTGELFF.

Note on this clone: The sample has other DNA sequences that encode this CDR3 too. V is TRBV28 and J is TRBJ2-7; maybe TRBD2 (5 bases). V was cut by 5 bases and J by 3 bases, with 11 bases left in between. There are 13 residues in the CDR3. Germline assignment: CDR1 MDHEN and CDR2 SYDVKM. CDR3 DNA: TGTGCCAGCAGTCTAGAGGGCTTCTACGAGCAGTACTTC. As protein: CASSLEGFYEQYF.

This clone was counted a single time. This chain links TRBV6-5 with TRBJ1-1; D possibly corresponds to TRBD1 (6 bases). Germline values: CDR1 MNHEY, CDR2 SVGAGI. The CDR3 length is 12 residues. V shed 6 bases and J shed 6 bases, with 11 bases lying between them. CDR3 DNA sequence: TGTGCCAGCAGAACCGAGGGGGCTGAAGCTTTCTTT. Translating gives CASRTEGAEAFF.

The chain links TRBV28 to TRBJ2-4; TRBD2 aligns across 7 bases. CDR3 length: 16 residues. Germline CDR1 reads MDHEN; CDR2 reads SYDVKM. The V segment lost 3 bases and the J segment 0 bases; nucleotides outside the gene matches: 5. CDR3 amino acids: CASSFVPGGAKNIQYF. As DNA, the CDR3 is TGTGCCAGCAGTTTTGTTCCGGGGGGAGCCAAAAACATTCAGTACTTC.

The chain has TRBV28 and TRBJ2-1; 10 bases are a match to TRBD1. In germline, CDR1 is MDHEN, CDR2 SYDVKM. The ends lost 6 bases at V and 4 bases at J; junction bases unmatched: 12. This CDR3 is built from 17 residues. The CDR3 DNA sequence: TGTGCCAGCAGCACCGGTAGCACGGGACAGGGGTACAATGAGCAGTTCTTC. Protein: CASSTGSTGQGYNEQFF.

This clone has a single count. This sequence joins TRBV7-9 and TRBJ2-7; D might be TRBD2 (6 bases). The germline V and J ends were trimmed by 7 bases and 2 bases, with 24 bases remaining between them. The CDR3 is 17 amino acids. The germline gives CDR1 SEHNR, CDR2 FQNEAQ (reference sequence). CDR3 sequence (DNA): TGTGCCAGCACCGTTGGGGTGGTGGGAGGTCCAACCTACGAGCAGTACTTC. It yields the protein CASTVGVVGGPTYEQYF.

The rearrangement uses TRBV19 and TRBJ2-3, with 8 bases matching TRBD1. Germline V gene data show CDR1 as LNHDA and CDR2 as SQIVND (reference sequence). This CDR3 has 16 amino acids. The V and J ends lost 3 bases and 3 bases, in that order; junction bases with no gene match: 8. The CDR3 sequence: CASSMGSGGFTDTQYF. The CDR3 DNA follows: TGTGCCAGTAGTATGGGCTCAGGGGGCTTTACAGATACGCAGTATTTT.

The rearrangement uses TRBV27 and TRBJ2-2; a possible D gene is TRBD2 (6 bases). V lost 6 bases and J 5 bases, leaving 28 bases between the germline ends. Germline CDR1 and CDR2: MNHEY and SMNVEV (reference sequence). The CDR3 covers 19 residues. CDR3 coding DNA: TGTGCCAGCAGCGACATACCCCGCGTCGGGAGCCCAAAGACCGGGGAGCTGTTTTTT. It encodes CASSDIPRVGSPKTGELFF.

The rearrangement joins TRBV14 to TRBJ1-5; D is unresolved. Germline-derived CDR1 and CDR2 are SGHDN and FVKESK. V dropped 4 bases and J dropped 2 bases, with 30 bases sitting between them. There are 21 residues in the CDR3. The CDR3 nucleotides are TGTGCCAGCAGCCGGCAATCTCGGGCCCTAGAGATCCAGGTAGGCAATCAGCCCCAGCATTTT. It yields the protein CASSRQSRALEIQVGNQPQHF.

A note on this clone: The identical CDR3 is also encoded by other nucleotide sequences in the sample. The CDR3 sequence: CASSPVAGAYNEQFF. CDR3 nucleotides: TGCGCCAGCAGCCCGGTAGCGGGAGCTTACAATGAGCAGTTCTTC. The gene calls are TRBV5-1 and TRBJ2-1; 9 bases fit TRBD2. V trimming: 4 bases; J trimming: 4 bases; junction bases outside the gene matches: 6. The CDR3 is 15 amino acids. Per the germline V gene, CDR1 is SGHRS and CDR2 is YFSETQ.

This chain uses TRBV10-3 with TRBJ1-2; 7 bases map to TRBD1. Trimming at V came to 10 bases and at J to 4 bases, leaving 12 bases not matched to a gene. Germline V gene lookup returns CDR1 ENHRY and CDR2 SYGVKD. The CDR3 loop spans 14 amino acids. This CDR3 reads CATSTGALGYGYTF. In DNA form, the CDR3 reads TGTGCCACCTCAACAGGGGCCCTAGGCTATGGCTACACCTTC.

The sample holds one count of this clone. This chain links TRBV27 with TRBJ2-5; the D is unclear. This CDR3 is 13 amino acids long. The germline gives CDR1 MNHEY, CDR2 SMNVEV (reference sequence). V was cut by 6 bases and J by 6 bases, with 14 bases left in between. CDR3 sequence reads: CASSLIRMKTQYF. DNA of the CDR3: TGTGCCAGCAGCCTCATCCGAATGAAGACCCAGTACTTC.

About this clone itself: Other DNA variants within this sample encode the same CDR3. The rearrangement links TRBV5-1 to TRBJ1-1; weak D call: TRBD1 (5 bases). Germline assignment: CDR1 SGHRS and CDR2 YFSETQ. Trimming took 5 bases from V and 1 from J, leaving 9 bases between them. The CDR3 totals 13 residues. In nucleotides, the CDR3 is TGCGCCAGCAGACAGGACCCGAACACTGAAGCTTTCTTT. Its protein is CASRQDPNTEAFF.

This chain connects TRBV5-1 to TRBJ1-5, with a tentative D call TRBD1 (6 bases). Trimming left V 4 bases short and J 2 bases short, with 19 bases between. CDR1 SGHRS and CDR2 YFSETQ come from the germline V gene. The CDR3 covers 17 residues. CDR3 DNA: TGCGCCAGCAGCCCGGGGGGCGCCCTGGGAGGCAATCAGCCCCAGCATTTT. Translated: CASSPGGALGGNQPQHF.

This clone was recorded once. This chain's CDR3 is CASSLPTGGAFF. CDR3 DNA sequence: TGCGCCAGCAGCTTGCCGACGGGGGGAGCTTTCTTT. The V and J genes are TRBV5-1 and TRBJ1-1; a weak D match, TRBD1 (5 bases). With 1 base removed from V and 10 bases from J, the gap between germline ends came to 11 bases. The CDR3 is 12 residues long. Germline values: CDR1 SGHRS, CDR2 YFSETQ. The full variable domain, in which reference TRBV5-1 and TRBJ1-1 provide the parts outside the CDR3, is KAGVTQTPRYLIKTRGQQVTLSCSPISGHRSVSWYQQTPGQGLQFLFEYFSETQRNKGNFPGRFSGRQFSNSRSEMNVSTLELGDSALYLCASSLPTGGAFFGQGTRLTVV.